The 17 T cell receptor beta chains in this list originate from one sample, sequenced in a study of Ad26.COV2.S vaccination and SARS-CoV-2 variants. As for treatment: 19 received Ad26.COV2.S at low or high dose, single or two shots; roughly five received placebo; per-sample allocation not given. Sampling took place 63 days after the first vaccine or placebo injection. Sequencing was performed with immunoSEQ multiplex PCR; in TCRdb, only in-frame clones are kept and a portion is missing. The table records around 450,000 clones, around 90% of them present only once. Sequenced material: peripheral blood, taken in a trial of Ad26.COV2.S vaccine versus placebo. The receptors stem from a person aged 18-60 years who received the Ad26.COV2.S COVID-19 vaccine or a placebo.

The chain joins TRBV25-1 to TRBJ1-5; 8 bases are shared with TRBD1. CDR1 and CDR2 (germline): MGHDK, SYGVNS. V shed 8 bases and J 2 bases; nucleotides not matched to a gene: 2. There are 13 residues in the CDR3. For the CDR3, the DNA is TGTGCCAGCGCGGACAGGGGCAATCAGCCCCAGCATTTT. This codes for CASADRGNQPQHF. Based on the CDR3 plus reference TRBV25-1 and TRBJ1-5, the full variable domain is EADIYQTPRYLVIGTGKKITLECSQTMGHDKMYWYQQDPGMELHLIHYSYGVNSTEKGDLSSESTVSRIRTEHFPLTLESARPSHTSQYLCASADRGNQPQHFGDGTRLSIL.

The CDR3 bases are TGTGCCAGCAGCCCGGACAGGGGGAGAAGTGGCTACACCTTC. It is translated as CASSPDRGRSGYTF. The genes are TRBV9 and TRBJ1-2; 10 nucleotides line up with TRBD1. CDR3 size: 14 residues. With 4 bases clipped from V and 7 bases from J, the junction kept 7 bases outside the gene matches. Germline assignment: CDR1 SGDLS and CDR2 YYNGEE. Combining the CDR3 with reference TRBV9 and TRBJ1-2 gives the whole variable domain DSGVTQTPKHLITATGQRVTLRCSPRSGDLSVYWYQQSLDQGLQFLIQYYNGEERAKGNILERFSAQQFPDLHSELNLSSLELGDSALYFCASSPDRGRSGYTFGSGTRLTVV.

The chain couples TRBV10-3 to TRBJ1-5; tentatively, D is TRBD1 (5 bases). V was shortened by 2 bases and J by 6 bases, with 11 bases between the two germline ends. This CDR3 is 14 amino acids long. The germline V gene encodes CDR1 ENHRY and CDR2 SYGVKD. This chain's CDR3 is CAISEAGWGQPQHF. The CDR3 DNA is TGTGCCATCAGTGAGGCAGGGTGGGGTCAGCCCCAGCATTTT.

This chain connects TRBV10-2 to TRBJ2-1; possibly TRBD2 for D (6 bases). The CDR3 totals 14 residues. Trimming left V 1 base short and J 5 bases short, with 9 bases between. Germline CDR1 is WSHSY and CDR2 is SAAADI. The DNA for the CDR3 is TGCGCCAGCAGTGAGTGGACTACACACAATGAGCAGTTCTTC. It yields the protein CASSEWTTHNEQFF.

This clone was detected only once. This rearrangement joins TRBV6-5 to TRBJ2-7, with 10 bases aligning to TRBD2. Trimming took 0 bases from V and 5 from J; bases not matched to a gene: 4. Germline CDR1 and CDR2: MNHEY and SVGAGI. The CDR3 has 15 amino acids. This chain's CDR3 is CASSYSQLAGNEQYF. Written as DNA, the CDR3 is TGTGCCAGCAGTTACTCGCAACTAGCGGGAAACGAGCAGTACTTC.

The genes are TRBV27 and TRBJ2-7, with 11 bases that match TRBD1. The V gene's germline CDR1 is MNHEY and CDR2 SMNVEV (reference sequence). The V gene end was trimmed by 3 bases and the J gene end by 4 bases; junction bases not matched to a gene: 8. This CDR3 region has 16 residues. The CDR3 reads CASSFIWGQGEYEQYF. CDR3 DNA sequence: TGTGCCAGCAGTTTTATTTGGGGACAGGGGGAATACGAGCAGTACTTC.

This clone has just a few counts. The CDR3 loop reads CASSLMLAGGTSSYNEQFF. The CDR3 DNA reads TGCGCCAGCAGCTTGATGCTAGCGGGAGGGACAAGCTCCTACAATGAGCAGTTCTTC. The rearrangement links TRBV5-1 to TRBJ2-1, with 12 bases fitting TRBD2. The V and J ends lost 1 base and 0 bases, in that order; junction bases with no gene match: 8. The CDR3 runs 19 residues. Germline CDR1 is SGHRS and CDR2 is YFSETQ.

The CDR3 nucleotides are TGTGCCAGTAGTATGCGAGACAGGGGGGGACAGCCCCAGCATTTT. Translating gives CASSMRDRGGQPQHF. V gene TRBV19 combines with J gene TRBJ1-5, with 9 bases identical to TRBD1. Germline loops: CDR1 LNHDA, CDR2 SQIVND (reference sequence). Germline trimming cut 3 bases from V and 7 bases from J; bases unmatched to any gene: 7. This CDR3 spans 15 amino acids. Looking up the rest from reference TRBV19 and TRBJ1-5 gives the full variable domain: DGGITQSPKYLFRKEGQNVTLSCEQNLNHDAMYWYRQDPGQGLRLIYYSQIVNDFQKGDIAEGYSVSREKKESFPLTVTSAQKNPTAFYLCASSMRDRGGQPQHFGDGTRLSIL.

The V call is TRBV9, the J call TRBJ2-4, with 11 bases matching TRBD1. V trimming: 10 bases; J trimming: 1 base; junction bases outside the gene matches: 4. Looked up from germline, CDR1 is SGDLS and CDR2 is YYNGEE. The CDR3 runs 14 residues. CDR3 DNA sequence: TGTGCCTCCGGACAGGGGGCGGCCAAAAACATTCAGTACTTC. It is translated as CASGQGAAKNIQYF.

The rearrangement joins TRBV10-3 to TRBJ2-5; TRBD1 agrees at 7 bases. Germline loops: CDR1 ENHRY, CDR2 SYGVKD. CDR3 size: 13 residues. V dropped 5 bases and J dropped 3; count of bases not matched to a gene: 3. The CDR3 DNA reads TGTGCCATCAGTCGGGACAGAGAAGAGACCCAGTACTTC. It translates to CAISRDREETQYF.

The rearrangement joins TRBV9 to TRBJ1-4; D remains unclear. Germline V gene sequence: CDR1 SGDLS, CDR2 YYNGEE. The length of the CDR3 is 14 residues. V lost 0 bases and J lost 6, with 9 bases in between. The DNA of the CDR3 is TGTGCCAGCAGCGTAGGGTGGAGTGATGAAAAACTGTTTTTT. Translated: CASSVGWSDEKLFF.

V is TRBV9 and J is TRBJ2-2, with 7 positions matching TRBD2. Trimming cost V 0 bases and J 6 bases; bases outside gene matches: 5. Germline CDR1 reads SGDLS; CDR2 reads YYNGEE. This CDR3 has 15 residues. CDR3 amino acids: CASSVGLRESGELFF. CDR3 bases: TGTGCCAGCAGCGTAGGTCTGCGGGAGTCCGGGGAGCTGTTTTTT.

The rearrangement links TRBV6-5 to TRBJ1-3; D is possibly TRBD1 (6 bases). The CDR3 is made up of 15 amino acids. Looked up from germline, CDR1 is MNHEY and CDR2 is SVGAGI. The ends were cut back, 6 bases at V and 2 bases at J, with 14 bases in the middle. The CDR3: CASSLGGATGNTIYF. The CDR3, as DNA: TGTGCCAGCAGCCTCGGGGGCGCAACTGGAAACACCATATATTTT.

As DNA, the CDR3 is TGTGCCAGCAGTTACCTACAGAATCAGCCCCAGCATTTT. It encodes CASSYLQNQPQHF. This chain joins TRBV6-2 or TRBV6-3 and TRBJ1-5; D is undetermined. The CDR3 is 13 residues long. Trimming removed 2 bases at V and 4 bases at J, with 6 bases between. Germline CDR1 is MNHEY and CDR2 is SVGEGT.

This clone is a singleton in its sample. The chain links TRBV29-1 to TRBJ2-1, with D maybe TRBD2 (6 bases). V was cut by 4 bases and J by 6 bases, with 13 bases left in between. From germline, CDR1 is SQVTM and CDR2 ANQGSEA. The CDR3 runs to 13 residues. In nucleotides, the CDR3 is TGCAGCGTTGGAGGGACTCCTCCCAATGAGCAGTTCTTC. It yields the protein CSVGGTPPNEQFF.

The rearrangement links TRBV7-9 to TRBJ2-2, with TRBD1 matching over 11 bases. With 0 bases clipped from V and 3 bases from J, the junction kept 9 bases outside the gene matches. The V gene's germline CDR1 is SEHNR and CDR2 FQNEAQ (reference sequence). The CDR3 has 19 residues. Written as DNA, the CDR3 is TGTGCCAGCAGCTTAGCCCGGACAGGGGGCCCGTTGGACACCGGGGAGCTGTTTTTT. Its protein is CASSLARTGGPLDTGELFF.

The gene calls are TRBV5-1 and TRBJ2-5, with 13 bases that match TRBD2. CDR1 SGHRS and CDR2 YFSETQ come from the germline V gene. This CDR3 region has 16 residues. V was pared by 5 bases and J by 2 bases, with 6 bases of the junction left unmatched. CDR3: CASRRLAGGRQETQYF. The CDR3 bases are TGCGCCAGCAGACGACTAGCGGGAGGTCGGCAAGAGACCCAGTACTTC.